The 8 T cell receptor beta chains listed next were all sequenced from one sample in a study of vaccination effects on CD4 cells after COVID-19. Before sequencing, viral peptide pools were used by the ViraFEST assay to expand antigen-specific CD4+ T cells. CD4+ T cell isolation took place after 10 days of culture. Sequencing used immunoSEQ multiplex PCR; TCRdb keeps in-frame clones, though not all of them. The sample includes around 19,000 clones, 70% seen only once; the top ten take approximately 15%. Their antigen targets remain unknown. This sample comprised CD4+ T cells from PBMCs cultured with HCoV-229E spike peptides, obtained before COVID-19 vaccination. The source of these receptors is a human donor who received a COVID-19 vaccine.

This chain joins TRBV7-9 and TRBJ1-1; tentative D call: TRBD1 (6 bases). The CDR3 length is 13 residues. Trimming left V 5 bases short and J 7 bases short, with 14 bases between. The germline CDR1 and CDR2 sequences are SEHNR and FQNEAQ (reference sequence). The CDR3 DNA sequence: TGTGCCAGCAGCAAACAGGGAGATGGTGAAGCTTTCTTT. It codes for CASSKQGDGEAFF.

The chain combines TRBV13 with TRBJ1-2, with D possibly TRBD1 on 5 matching bases. Trimming took off 0 bases at V and 4 bases at J, with 21 bases between the two ends. This CDR3 is built from 18 residues. CDR1 PRHDT and CDR2 FYEKMQ come from the germline V gene (reference sequence). The CDR3 protein is CASSLGPQILEGTYGYTF. The CDR3 nucleotides read TGTGCCAGCAGCTTAGGCCCGCAAATCCTAGAGGGGACCTATGGCTACACCTTC. The whole variable domain, remainder taken from reference TRBV13 and TRBJ1-2, is AAGVIQSPRHLIKEKRETATLKCYPIPRHDTVYWYQQGPGQDPQFLISFYEKMQSDKGSIPDRFSAQQFSDYHSELNMSSLELGDSALYFCASSLGPQILEGTYGYTFGSGTRLTVV.

The chain recombines TRBV7-9 with TRBJ2-1, with no clear D. The ends were cut back, 0 bases at V and 6 bases at J, with 6 bases in the middle. The CDR3 contains 13 residues. Germline CDR1 is SEHNR and CDR2 is FQNEAQ (reference sequence). Written as DNA, the CDR3 is TGTGCCAGCAGCTTAGCCCAGAGCAATGAGCAGTTCTTC. Translated, it gives CASSLAQSNEQFF.

The rearrangement links TRBV5-4 to TRBJ2-1, with D perhaps TRBD2 (6 bases). Germline V gene data show CDR1 as SGHNT and CDR2 as YYREEE (reference sequence). V lost 4 bases and J lost 7, with 18 bases in between. CDR3 size: 15 residues. This CDR3 reads CASSPKTSKLNEQFF. The CDR3 region has the DNA TGTGCCAGCAGCCCCAAAACTAGCAAGCTAAATGAGCAGTTCTTC. The variable domain in full, with the rest retrieved from reference TRBV5-4 and TRBJ2-1, is ETGVTQSPTHLIKTRGQQVTLRCSSQSGHNTVSWYQQALGQGPQFIFQYYREEENGRGNFPPRFSGLQFPNYSSELNVNALELDDSALYLCASSPKTSKLNEQFFGPGTRLTVL.

J is TRBJ2-1 and V is TRBV4-2; the D call may be TRBD1 or TRBD2 (5 bases each). Trimming cost V 0 bases and J 6 bases, with 21 bases left between them. This CDR3 has 18 residues. Germline CDR1 LGHNA, CDR2 YNFKEQ. The CDR3 DNA is TGTGCCAGCAGCCAAGAGATCGTATGGGCTGGGGGTATCAATGAGCAGTTCTTC. Translation gives CASSQEIVWAGGINEQFF.

The CDR3 bases are TGTGCCAGCAGTTACTCGATCTCGGGGGCTGGCTATGGCTACACCTTC. As protein: CASSYSISGAGYGYTF. The V call is TRBV6-5, the J call TRBJ1-2, with D perhaps TRBD1 (6 bases). With 0 bases removed from V and 4 bases from J, the gap between germline ends came to 15 bases. The germline CDR1 and CDR2 sequences are MNHEY and SVGAGI. The CDR3 sequence is 16 residues long.

This clone was found a few times. The chain is built from TRBV5-6 and TRBJ1-1; the D is unclear. Germline V gene lookup returns CDR1 SGHDT and CDR2 YYEEEE. Trimming pared 0 bases from V and 10 bases from J, leaving 13 bases between. CDR3 length equals 13 residues. CDR3 sequence (DNA): TGTGCCAGCAGCTTGGGGTCCACGGCGCCAGCTTTCTTT. This codes for CASSLGSTAPAFF.

This clone occurred a few times. The V and J genes are TRBV5-5 and TRBJ1-2; D not certain. Trimming cost V 1 base and J 3 bases, with 13 bases left between them. The germline V gene has CDR1 SGHKS and CDR2 YYEKEE (reference sequence). CDR3 length equals 15 residues. The CDR3, as DNA: TGTGCCAGCAGCTTGAGGGCGCAGGAATACTATGGCTACACCTTC. Residues: CASSLRAQEYYGYTF.